The following is a TCR beta chain sequence with its context. Its matching antigen is unknown. The sample belongs to a study of T cell repertoires in cytomegalovirus infection. On the study more broadly: It was the public TCR beta signatures that indicated both CMV infection and matching HLA type.

Study findings and constraints: Dominant in the ex vivo response were TCR beta clonotypes restricted by HLA-C and specific for CMV.

This CDR3 is built from 12 residues. CDR1 is SGDLS and CDR2 is YYNGEE in the germline V gene. V was pared by 2 bases and J by 13 bases, with 15 bases between. TCRdb reprocessed the reads with MiXCR, giving one entry per CDR3 protein. The sample includes 480,000 or so distinct CDR3 sequences, about 11% of them seen just once. The material sequenced was PBMCs. This TCR came from a human donor in good health (CMV status not recorded). Some clones in this sample may be carry-over from other donors' samples. The V gene is TRBV9, the J gene TRBJ1-2; D is undetermined. The DNA of the CDR3 is TGTGCCAGCAGCGTGGGCACGCGATTAGCCACCTTC. This translates into CASSVGTRLATF.